The text below deals with one TCR beta chain. This entry belongs to a study of blood T cell repertoires in COVID-19. Study background: Some COVID-19 samples were acute and others convalescent; all came from the United States, Italy and Spain. PBMCs, B-cell-depleted T cells, or T cells were the source of the cDNA or gDNA that made up the material.

There are 16 residues in the CDR3. Germline V gives CDR1 MGHRA, CDR2 YSYEKL. The V end was cut by 0 bases, the J end by 10 bases, with 19 bases between. Original data processing: Reference gene primers were amplified, and this amplification served to estimate nucleated cell counts. Using immunoSEQ multiplex PCR, the repertoire was profiled, and TCRdb retains in-frame clones only, with some absent. V, J and clone size were drawn from that table, and D and trimming were deduced from the DNA. There are 250,000 to 300,000 clones in the sample; about nine tenths occur only once, and roughly an eighth lies in the top ten.

Sequencing was carried out using peripheral blood. The TCR was taken from a woman in her sixties or seventies with acute or convalescent COVID-19. The chain links TRBV4-1 to TRBJ2-1; maybe TRBD2 (5 bases). CDR3 DNA: TGCGCCAGCAGCCAAGAAGATGACTACTTCCCCGGGGAGCAGTTCTTC. This sequence encodes CASSQEDDYFPGEQFF.